This passage covers 23 T cell receptor beta chains from one sample sequenced in a study of T-cell reconstitution after alpha-beta-depleted transplantation in children. For TCRbeta, the library was prepared with unique molecular identifiers. A single record per CDR3 protein comes from TCRdb applying MiXCR to the PCR reads. The table records about a million distinct CDR3 sequences, roughly 31% of them present only once. The specimen comprised PBMCs, mostly from graft donor cells, sampled 360 days after TCRalphabeta/CD19-depleted stem cell transplant. The receptors here all came from a boy under two years old who had a stem cell transplant for SCID, so the T cells may come from the graft donor.

The sample holds a few counts of this clonotype. The chain is built from TRBV4-3 and TRBJ1-4; D call uncertain. CDR1 and CDR2 (germline): LGHNA, YSLEER. With 1 base removed from V and 0 bases from J, the gap between germline ends came to 9 bases. The CDR3 sequence is 16 residues long. The DNA of the CDR3 is TGCGCCAGCAGCCAAGGGCGAGATACAACTAATGAAAAACTGTTTTTT. Its protein is CASSQGRDTTNEKLFF.

This clonotype was found once. V and J are TRBV3-1 and TRBJ1-4; 8 nucleotides line up with TRBD1. Unmatched junction bases numbered 17, after V lost 6 bases and J lost 8 bases. The CDR3 totals 17 residues. Germline values: CDR1 LGHDT, CDR2 YNNKEL (reference sequence). In DNA, the CDR3 is TGTGCCAGCAGTCTGGCCACCGGGACAGGTCGTCGGGAAAAACTGTTTTTT. Residues: CASSLATGTGRREKLFF.

This chain connects TRBV12-3 or TRBV12-4 to TRBJ1-2, with TRBD1 as a possible D gene (5 bases). Trimming took 5 bases from V and 6 from J, leaving 13 bases between them. The CDR3 runs to 13 residues. The CDR3 is CASSTYQGDGYTF. In nucleotides, the CDR3 is TGTGCCAGCAGTACCTATCAAGGGGATGGCTACACCTTC.

This clonotype occurred a few times. The rearrangement uses TRBV25-1 and TRBJ2-1; D may be TRBD2 (5 bases). The CDR3 covers 12 residues. Per the germline V gene, CDR1 is MGHDK and CDR2 is SYGVNS. V lost 6 bases and J 10 bases, leaving 13 bases between the germline ends. The CDR3 region has the DNA TGTGCCAGCAGCTCTGAGGGTGGGGAGCAGTTCTTC. Protein sequence: CASSSEGGEQFF.

The chain links TRBV6-1 to TRBJ2-2, with a weak D call TRBD1 (6 bases). The CDR3 has 15 amino acids. V lost 7 bases and J lost 1, with 13 bases in between. Germline CDR1 reads MNHNS; CDR2 reads SASEGT. The CDR3 DNA follows: TGTGCCAGCACCAGGACAGCCTTGAACACCGGGGAGCTGTTTTTT. The encoded protein is CASTRTALNTGELFF.

The chain employs TRBV7-8 and TRBJ2-1, with D perhaps TRBD2 (6 bases). The CDR3 spans 16 residues. Germline CDR1 is SGHVS and CDR2 is FQNEAQ. Trimming shortened V by 7 bases and J by 4 bases, and 20 bases separated the two germline ends. The CDR3 protein is CASTVGRLATYNEQFF. The CDR3 coding sequence is TGTGCCAGCACCGTTGGAAGGCTAGCGACGTACAATGAGCAGTTCTTC. The entire variable domain, with the rest obtained from reference TRBV7-8 and TRBJ2-1, is as follows: GAGVSQSPRYKVAKRGQDVALRCDPISGHVSLFWYQQALGQGPEFLTYFQNEAQLDKSGLPSDRFFAERPEGSVSTLKIQRTQQEDSAVYLCASTVGRLATYNEQFFGPGTRLTVL.

This clonotype was seen only a few times. CDR3 coding DNA: TGTGCCAGCAGCAATAGCGGAAGCTCCTACAATGAGCAGTTCTTC. Translation: CASSNSGSSYNEQFF. The chain is built from TRBV11-2 and TRBJ2-1, with D tentatively TRBD2 (6 bases). Per the germline V gene, CDR1 is SGHAT and CDR2 is FQNNGV. CDR3 size: 15 residues. The V end lost 5 bases, the J end lost 0 bases, and 11 bases lay between the germline ends.

There are a few counts of this clonotype. The rearrangement uses TRBV7-8 and TRBJ2-2; TRBD2 agrees at 9 bases. Per germline, CDR1 SGHVS and CDR2 FQNEAQ. The V segment lost 6 bases and the J segment 1 base; nucleotides outside the gene matches: 6. The CDR3 length is 16 residues. CDR3 protein: CASRYSGGQNTGELFF. The DNA of the CDR3 is TGTGCCAGCAGATATAGCGGGGGCCAGAACACCGGGGAGCTGTTTTTT.

The chain employs TRBV3-1 and TRBJ2-1; D not certain. Trimming shortened V by 0 bases and J by 0 bases, and 9 bases separated the two germline ends. Per the germline V gene, CDR1 is LGHDT and CDR2 is YNNKEL (reference sequence). This CDR3 region has 16 residues. CDR3 in DNA: TGTGCCAGCAGCCAAGATCCCGGAAGCTCCTACAATGAGCAGTTCTTC. Protein: CASSQDPGSSYNEQFF.

This clonotype was recorded a few times. The rearrangement uses TRBV24-1 and TRBJ2-3; no firm D call. Germline-derived CDR1 and CDR2 are KGHDR and SFDVKD. With 2 bases removed from V and 7 bases from J, the gap between germline ends came to 9 bases. This CDR3 has 13 amino acids. The CDR3 reads CATSDSGRNTQYF. The CDR3 region has the DNA TGTGCCACCAGTGATTCGGGCAGAAATACGCAGTATTTT.

J is TRBJ2-5 and V is TRBV5-1, with TRBD1 as a possible D gene (8 bases). This CDR3 is 16 amino acids long. Trimming pared 4 bases from V and 4 bases from J, leaving 20 bases between. Germline CDR1 is SGHRS and CDR2 is YFSETQ. CDR3 DNA: TGCGCCAGCAGCGTGAACAGGGGGGGTTCGATAGAGACCCAGTACTTC. As protein: CASSVNRGGSIETQYF.

Only a few counts were recorded for this clonotype. The rearrangement uses TRBV20-1 and TRBJ1-5, with D maybe TRBD1 (5 bases). The CDR3 runs 15 residues. V shed 2 bases and J shed 4 bases, with 15 bases lying between them. Germline lookup yields CDR1 DFQATT and CDR2 SNEGSKA (reference sequence). The CDR3 here is CSARSEGKGNQPQHF. The CDR3 nucleotides read TGCAGTGCTAGATCGGAGGGGAAGGGGAATCAGCCCCAGCATTTT.

The V gene is TRBV29-1, the J gene TRBJ1-3; D not resolved. Germline V gene data show CDR1 as SQVTM and CDR2 as ANQGSEA. Between the trimmed V and J ends, which lost 1 base and 0 bases, there was a span of 7 bases. The CDR3 covers 14 residues. The CDR3 protein is CSVEGQPSGNTIYF. CDR3 in DNA: TGCAGCGTTGAAGGCCAGCCCTCTGGAAACACCATATATTTT.

This chain links TRBV20-1 with TRBJ2-5, with TRBD2 identical over 7 bases. The germline V gene has CDR1 DFQATT and CDR2 SNEGSKA (reference sequence). The CDR3 runs to 15 residues. With V trimmed by 7 bases and J by 2 bases, 13 bases remained unmatched. The CDR3 sequence: CSVLSPGLPQETQYF. The CDR3 DNA is TGCAGTGTTCTAAGTCCGGGACTACCACAAGAGACCCAGTACTTC.

The rearrangement links TRBV18 to TRBJ2-7; D could derive from TRBD1 or TRBD2 (5 bases each). V dropped 6 bases and J dropped 6 bases, with 12 bases sitting between them. CDR1 and CDR2 (germline): KGHSH, LQKENI. This CDR3 is built from 12 residues. In DNA form, the CDR3 reads TGTGCCAGCTCTCGGGGCGGGCGCGAGCAGTACTTC. It is translated as CASSRGGREQYF.

The chain couples TRBV4-2 to TRBJ2-5, with unresolved D. From germline, CDR1 is LGHNA and CDR2 YNFKEQ. Between the trimmed V and J ends, which lost 4 bases and 5 bases, there was a span of 23 bases. This CDR3 spans 17 amino acids. The CDR3 spells CASSLLQTSGPEETQYF. The CDR3 DNA sequence: TGTGCCAGCAGCCTACTCCAGACGTCCGGGCCCGAGGAGACCCAGTACTTC.

The chain has TRBV20-1 and TRBJ2-7; 10 bases map to TRBD1. The V gene's germline CDR1 is DFQATT and CDR2 SNEGSKA (reference sequence). The trim removed 1 base at V and 5 bases at J, leaving 8 bases unmatched. The CDR3 length is 15 residues. As DNA, the CDR3 is TGCAGTGCTAGAGGTAGGGGGACAGGGGTGCACGAGCAGTACTTC. The encoded protein is CSARGRGTGVHEQYF.

There are a few counts of this clonotype. The chain employs TRBV6-1 and TRBJ2-5; 8 bases are a match to TRBD2. The junction had 7 bases not matched to a gene; V was cut back by 8 bases and J by 5 bases. Germline loops: CDR1 MNHNS, CDR2 SASEGT. CDR3 length: 13 residues. CDR3 in DNA: TGTGCCAGCCGAGCGGGGGTGGGGGAGACCCAGTACTTC. Protein product: CASRAGVGETQYF.

This clonotype was seen a few times. V usage is TRBV29-1 and J usage is TRBJ2-3; no clear D gene. Per germline, CDR1 SQVTM and CDR2 ANQGSEA. The CDR3 runs 12 residues. V was trimmed by 2 bases and J by 6 bases, leaving 9 bases between them. The chain's CDR3 is CSVETTLDTQYF. CDR3 DNA sequence: TGCAGCGTTGAAACGACCCTTGATACGCAGTATTTT.

The chain joins TRBV7-2 to TRBJ1-4, with a tentative D call TRBD1 (6 bases). Trimming stripped 5 bases from V and 10 bases from J, with 20 bases between. This CDR3 region has 15 residues. Looked up from germline, CDR1 is SGHTA and CDR2 is FQGNSA. The CDR3 here is CASSIVPGTSGKLFF. CDR3 in DNA: TGTGCCAGCAGCATAGTACCCGGGACAAGCGGAAAACTGTTTTTT.

The gene calls are TRBV4-3 and TRBJ2-7; D is perhaps TRBD2 (6 bases). The length of the CDR3 is 14 residues. Germline V gene data show CDR1 as LGHNA and CDR2 as YSLEER. V shed 5 bases and J shed 4 bases, with 15 bases lying between them. As DNA, the CDR3 is TGCGCCAGCAGCAAGCACTCGGAGGGATACGAGCAGTACTTC. It translates to CASSKHSEGYEQYF.

The chain carries TRBV10-3 and TRBJ2-7; 7 bases agree with TRBD1. Germline V CDR1 and CDR2: ENHRY, SYGVKD. The junction had 18 bases not matched to a gene; V was cut back by 4 bases and J by 3 bases. The CDR3 has 18 residues. The CDR3 spells CAISGLDRDESAFYEQYF. In DNA, the CDR3 is TGTGCCATCAGTGGGCTCGACAGGGACGAGTCTGCATTCTACGAGCAGTACTTC.

The V call is TRBV19, the J call TRBJ1-5, with D perhaps matching TRBD1 (6 bases). The V end was cut by 7 bases, the J end by 7 bases, with 11 bases between. CDR1 and CDR2 from the germline V gene are LNHDA and SQIVND (reference sequence). This CDR3 is 12 amino acids long. The CDR3 DNA reads TGTGCCAGTAACACAGGGTACCAGCCCCAGCATTTT. Translating gives CASNTGYQPQHF. Using reference TRBV19 and TRBJ1-5 for the parts outside the CDR3, the full variable domain is DGGITQSPKYLFRKEGQNVTLSCEQNLNHDAMYWYRQDPGQGLRLIYYSQIVNDFQKGDIAEGYSVSREKKESFPLTVTSAQKNPTAFYLCASNTGYQPQHFGDGTRLSIL.